This entry lists 8 T cell receptor beta chains sequenced from one sample in a study of preoperative IRX-2 immunotherapy in early breast cancer. Specified treatment: preoperative locoregional IRX-2 cytokine immunotherapy. Sequencing used immunoSEQ multiplex PCR; TCRdb keeps in-frame clones, though not all of them. The table shows fewer than 25,000 clones, with approximately 90% occurring only once. Sequencing used tumor tissue, obtained after IRX-2 immunotherapy. These receptors originate from a human donor with breast cancer.

The chain links TRBV19 to TRBJ2-7; TRBD1 matches at 8 bases. The CDR3 runs to 15 residues. Trimming at V came to 4 bases and at J to 1 base, leaving 6 bases not matched to a gene. The V gene's germline CDR1 is LNHDA and CDR2 SQIVND (reference sequence). The CDR3 sequence: CASSRGQVLSYEQYF. In DNA form, the CDR3 reads TGTGCCAGTAGTAGGGGACAGGTGCTATCCTACGAGCAGTACTTC.

The genes are TRBV5-5 and TRBJ1-2, with D uncertain. V shed 1 base and J shed 2 bases, with 12 bases lying between them. Germline V lookup: CDR1 SGHKS, CDR2 YYEKEE (reference sequence). CDR3 length equals 15 residues. CDR3 bases: TGTGCCAGCAGCTTGAGCGGGTCCGGAAACTATGGCTACACCTTC. Amino acids: CASSLSGSGNYGYTF. The whole variable domain, filled in from reference TRBV5-5 and TRBJ1-2, reads DAGVTQSPTHLIKTRGQQVTLRCSPISGHKSVSWYQQVLGQGPQFIFQYYEKEERGRGNFPDRFSARQFPNYSSELNVNALLLGDSALYLCASSLSGSGNYGYTFGSGTRLTVV.

The chain combines TRBV7-8 with TRBJ2-5; D call uncertain. The CDR3 sequence is 12 residues long. Trimming took off 7 bases at V and 4 bases at J, with 10 bases between the two ends. Germline V gene lookup returns CDR1 SGHVS and CDR2 FQNEAQ. CDR3 in amino acids: CASTPSGETQYF. The CDR3 region has the DNA TGTGCCAGCACCCCGTCGGGAGAGACCCAGTACTTC. Drawing the rest from reference TRBV7-8 and TRBJ2-5, the complete variable domain is GAGVSQSPRYKVAKRGQDVALRCDPISGHVSLFWYQQALGQGPEFLTYFQNEAQLDKSGLPSDRFFAERPEGSVSTLKIQRTQQEDSAVYLCASTPSGETQYFGPGTRLLVL.

The chain carries TRBV6-1 and TRBJ1-2; possibly TRBD1 for D (5 bases). The CDR3 sequence is 14 residues long. The V gene's germline CDR1 is MNHNS and CDR2 SASEGT. Trimming took off 1 base at V and 13 bases at J, with 19 bases between the two ends. Written as DNA, the CDR3 is TGTGCCAGCAGTGAAGGGACACCCCCTGGATATCCCACCTTC. This translates into CASSEGTPPGYPTF.

This clone was observed a single time. The chain uses TRBV7-9 and TRBJ1-1; D remains unclear. V dropped 3 bases and J dropped 8 bases, with 13 bases sitting between them. CDR1 and CDR2 (germline): SEHNR, FQNEAQ (reference sequence). The CDR3 sequence is 13 residues long. The CDR3 DNA reads as TGTGCCAGCAGCTTGTCGTTAGGAGGGGAAGCTTTCTTT. Its translation: CASSLSLGGEAFF.

The rearrangement links TRBV11-3 to TRBJ1-6; possible D gene TRBD1, 5 bases. There are 14 residues in the CDR3. The germline V and J ends were trimmed by 7 bases and 7 bases, with 14 bases remaining between them. Germline assignment: CDR1 SGHNT and CDR2 YENEEA. CDR3 DNA: TGTGCCAGCACTGAAACGGCAGGGAATTCACCCCTCCACTTT. It specifies CASTETAGNSPLHF.

The V gene is TRBV18, the J gene TRBJ1-6; TRBD1 aligns across 8 bases. The germline gives CDR1 KGHSH, CDR2 LQKENI. The CDR3 covers 16 residues. Trimming took 4 bases from V and 5 from J; bases not matched to a gene: 7. The chain's CDR3 is CASSLQGAPHNSPLHF. CDR3 nucleotide sequence: TGTGCCAGCTCACTCCAGGGGGCCCCCCATAATTCACCCCTCCACTTT.

The chain recombines TRBV5-3 with TRBJ2-7; D ambiguous. TRBV5-3 falls under the ORF class, with uncertain function. Deletions cut 4 bases from V and 4 bases from J, with 3 bases between. The length of the CDR3 is 10 residues. CDR3 nucleotides: TGTGCCAGAAGCGTTTACGAGCAGTACGTC. Translated: CARSVYEQYV.